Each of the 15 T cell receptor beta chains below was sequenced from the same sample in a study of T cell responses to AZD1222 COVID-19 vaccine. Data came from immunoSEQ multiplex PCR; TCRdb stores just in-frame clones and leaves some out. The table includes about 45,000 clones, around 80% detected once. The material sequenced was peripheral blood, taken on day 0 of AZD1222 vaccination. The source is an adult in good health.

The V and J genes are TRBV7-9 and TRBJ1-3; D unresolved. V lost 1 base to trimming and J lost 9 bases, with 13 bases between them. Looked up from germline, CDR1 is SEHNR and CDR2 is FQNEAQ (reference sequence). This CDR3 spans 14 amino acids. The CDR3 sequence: CASSLGQPGGTIYF. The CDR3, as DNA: TGTGCCAGCAGCTTAGGGCAGCCAGGAGGCACCATATATTTT.

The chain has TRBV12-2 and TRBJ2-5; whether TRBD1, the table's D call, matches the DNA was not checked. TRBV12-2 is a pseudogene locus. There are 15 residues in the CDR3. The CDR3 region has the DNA TGTGCAAGTCGCTCAGGGGGGCTTTTTCAAGAGACCCAGTACTTC. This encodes CASRSGGLFQETQYF.

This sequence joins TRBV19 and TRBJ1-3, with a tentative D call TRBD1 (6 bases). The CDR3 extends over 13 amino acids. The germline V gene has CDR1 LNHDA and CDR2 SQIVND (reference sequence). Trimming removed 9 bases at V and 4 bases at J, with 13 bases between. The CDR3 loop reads CASHRVGGNTIYF. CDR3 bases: TGTGCCAGCCACAGGGTGGGAGGAAACACCATATATTTT.

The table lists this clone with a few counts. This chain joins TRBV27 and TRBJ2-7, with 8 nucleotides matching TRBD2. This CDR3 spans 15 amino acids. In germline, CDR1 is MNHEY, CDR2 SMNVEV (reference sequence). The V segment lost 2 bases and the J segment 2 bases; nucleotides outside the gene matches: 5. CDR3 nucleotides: TGTGCCAGCAGTTTAGGCGGGGGGTTCGCCTACGAGCAGTACTTC. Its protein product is CASSLGGGFAYEQYF.

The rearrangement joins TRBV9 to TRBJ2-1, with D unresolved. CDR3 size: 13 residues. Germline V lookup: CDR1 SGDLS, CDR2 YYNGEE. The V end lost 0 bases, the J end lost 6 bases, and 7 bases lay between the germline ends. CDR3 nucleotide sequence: TGTGCCAGCAGCGTAGACATCCTCAATGAGCAGTTCTTC. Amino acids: CASSVDILNEQFF.

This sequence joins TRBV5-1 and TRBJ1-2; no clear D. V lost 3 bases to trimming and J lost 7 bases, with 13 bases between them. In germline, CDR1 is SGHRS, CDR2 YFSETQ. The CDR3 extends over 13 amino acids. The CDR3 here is CASSSIPWSGYTF. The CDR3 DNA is TGCGCCAGCAGCTCCATACCGTGGAGTGGCTACACCTTC. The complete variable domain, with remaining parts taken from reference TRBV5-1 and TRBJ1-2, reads KAGVTQTPRYLIKTRGQQVTLSCSPISGHRSVSWYQQTPGQGLQFLFEYFSETQRNKGNFPGRFSGRQFSNSRSEMNVSTLELGDSALYLCASSSIPWSGYTFGSGTRLTVV.

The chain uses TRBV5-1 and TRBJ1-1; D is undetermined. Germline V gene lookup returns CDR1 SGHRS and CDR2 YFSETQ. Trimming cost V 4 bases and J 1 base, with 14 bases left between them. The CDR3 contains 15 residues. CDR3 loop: CASSLLILGNTEAFF. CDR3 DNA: TGCGCCAGCAGCCTACTGATCCTTGGGAACACTGAAGCTTTCTTT.

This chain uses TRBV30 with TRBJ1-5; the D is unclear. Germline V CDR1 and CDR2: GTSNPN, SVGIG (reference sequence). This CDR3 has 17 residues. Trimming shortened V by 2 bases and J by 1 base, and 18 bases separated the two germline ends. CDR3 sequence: CAWSPAVGLRSNQPQHF. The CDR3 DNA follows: TGTGCCTGGAGTCCCGCTGTTGGGTTACGAAGCAATCAGCCCCAGCATTTT.

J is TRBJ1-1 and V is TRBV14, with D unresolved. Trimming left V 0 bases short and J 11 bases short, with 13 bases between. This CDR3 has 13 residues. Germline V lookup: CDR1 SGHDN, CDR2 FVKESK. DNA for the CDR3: TGTGCCAGCAGCCAAGATCGGGTAGGGTGGGCTTTCTTT. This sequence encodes CASSQDRVGWAFF.

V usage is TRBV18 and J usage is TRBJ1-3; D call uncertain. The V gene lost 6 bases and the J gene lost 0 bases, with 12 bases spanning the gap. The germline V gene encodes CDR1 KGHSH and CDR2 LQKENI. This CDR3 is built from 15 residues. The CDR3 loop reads CASSPGPLSGNTIYF. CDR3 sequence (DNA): TGTGCCAGCTCCCCCGGGCCCCTCTCTGGAAACACCATATATTTT. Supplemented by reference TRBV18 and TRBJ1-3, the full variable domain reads NAGVMQNPRHLVRRRGQEARLRCSPMKGHSHVYWYRQLPEEGLKFMVYLQKENIIDESGMPKERFSAEFPKEGPSILRIQQVVRGDSAAYFCASSPGPLSGNTIYFGEGSWLTVV.

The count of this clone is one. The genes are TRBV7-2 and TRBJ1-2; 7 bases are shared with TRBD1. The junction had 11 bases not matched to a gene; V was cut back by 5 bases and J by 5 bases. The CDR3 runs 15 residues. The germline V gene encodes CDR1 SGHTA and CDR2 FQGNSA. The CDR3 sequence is CASSPQPTGHYGYTF. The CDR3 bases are TGTGCCAGCAGCCCACAACCGACAGGGCATTATGGCTACACCTTC.

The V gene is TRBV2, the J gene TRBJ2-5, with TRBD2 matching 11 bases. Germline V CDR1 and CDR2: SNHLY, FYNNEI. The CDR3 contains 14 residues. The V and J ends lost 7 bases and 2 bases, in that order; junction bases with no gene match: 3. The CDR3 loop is CASNRLAGQETQYF. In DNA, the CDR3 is TGTGCCAGCAATCGACTAGCGGGGCAAGAGACCCAGTACTTC.

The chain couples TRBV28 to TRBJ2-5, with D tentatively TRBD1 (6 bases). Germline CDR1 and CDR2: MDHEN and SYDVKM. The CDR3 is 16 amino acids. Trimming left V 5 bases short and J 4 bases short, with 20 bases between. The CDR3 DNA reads TGTGCCAGCAGTCCCCAGACAGGACGAACGTCAGAGACCCAGTACTTC. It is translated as CASSPQTGRTSETQYF.

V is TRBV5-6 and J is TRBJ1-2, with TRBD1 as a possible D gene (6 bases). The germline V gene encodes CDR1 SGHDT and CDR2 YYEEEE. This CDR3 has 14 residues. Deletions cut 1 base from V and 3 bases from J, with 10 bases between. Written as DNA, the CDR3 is TGTGCCAGCAGCTTGCCAGGGACATACTATGGCTACACCTTC. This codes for CASSLPGTYYGYTF.

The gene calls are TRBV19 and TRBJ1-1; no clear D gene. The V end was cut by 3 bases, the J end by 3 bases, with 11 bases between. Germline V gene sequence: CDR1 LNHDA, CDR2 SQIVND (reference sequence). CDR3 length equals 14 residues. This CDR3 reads CASSMERTHTEAFF. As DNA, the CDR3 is TGTGCCAGTAGTATGGAGCGTACACACACTGAAGCTTTCTTT.